This is a list of T cell receptor beta chains from one sample in a study of graft-versus-host responses after intestinal transplantation. The protocol was immunoSEQ multiplex PCR, while the TCRdb copy is restricted to in-frame clones and leaves out a portion. Of 21,000 or so clones in the sample, about 92% were seen once. Material: PBMCs, obtained roughly 260 days after intestinal transplant. These receptors all stem from a human patient who received an intestinal transplant, so some T cells may come from the graft donor. The conserved cysteine and the conserved F or W are not part of the CDR3 here. Each record gives: J gene, CDR3 length, V gene, CDR3 protein.

j_gene: TRBJ2-1
len: 11
v_gene: TRBV7-9
CDR3aa: ASSLGERVEWF

j_gene: TRBJ2-1
len: 14
v_gene: TRBV30
CDR3aa: AWNTPGLAANNEQF

j_gene: TRBJ2-1
len: 12
v_gene: TRBV19
CDR3aa: ASRGFGSYNEQF

j_gene: TRBJ2-5
len: 9
v_gene: TRBV7-9
CDR3aa: ASSQEETQY

j_gene: TRBJ2-7
len: 13
v_gene: TRBV18
CDR3aa: ASSPSSGTGTEQY

j_gene: TRBJ2-7
len: 12
v_gene: TRBV6-5
CDR3aa: ASSRMAGENEQY

j_gene: TRBJ2-2
len: 12
v_gene: TRBV5-1
CDR3aa: ASSSYSTPGELF

j_gene: TRBJ2-7
len: 12
v_gene: TRBV7-8
CDR3aa: ASSLEGGHYEQY

j_gene: TRBJ2-3
len: 13
v_gene: TRBV18
CDR3aa: ASSPQGPSAETQY

j_gene: TRBJ1-2
len: 14
v_gene: TRBV12-5
CDR3aa: ASGLVQTGDIYGYT

j_gene: TRBJ1-5
len: 11
v_gene: TRBV2
CDR3aa: ASIRERSQPQH

j_gene: TRBJ1-4
len: 13
v_gene: TRBV5-5
CDR3aa: ASSSGRPTNEKLF

j_gene: TRBJ1-1
len: 13
v_gene: TRBV4-3
CDR3aa: ASSPGQGYFTEAF

j_gene: TRBJ1-5
len: 15
v_gene: TRBV27
CDR3aa: ASSLAGGNYSNQPQH

j_gene: TRBJ1-5
len: 12
v_gene: TRBV6-1
CDR3aa: ASSRRGGNQPQH

j_gene: TRBJ2-7
len: 13
v_gene: TRBV7-9
CDR3aa: ASSQIGQGNKGQY

j_gene: TRBJ2-1
len: 13
v_gene: TRBV5-6
CDR3aa: ASSLEGDPLGEQF

j_gene: TRBJ1-1
len: 13
v_gene: TRBV7-8
CDR3aa: ASSLGGTLSSEAF

j_gene: TRBJ1-1
len: 11
v_gene: TRBV5-6
CDR3aa: ASGQGGNTEAF

j_gene: TRBJ1-3
len: 13
v_gene: TRBV18
CDR3aa: ASSGRQGSGNTIY

j_gene: TRBJ1-1
len: 17
v_gene: TRBV27
CDR3aa: ASSLRVPGTATFGTEAF

j_gene: TRBJ2-7
len: 11
v_gene: TRBV27
CDR3aa: ASASLSNYEQY

j_gene: TRBJ2-1
len: 13
v_gene: TRBV5-1
CDR3aa: ASSPTSGRAGEQF

j_gene: TRBJ2-7
len: 11
v_gene: TRBV6-6
CDR3aa: ASSWKGGDEQY

j_gene: TRBJ1-1
len: 11
v_gene: TRBV5-6
CDR3aa: ASSQTGGTEAF

j_gene: TRBJ2-7
len: 12
v_gene: TRBV18
CDR3aa: ASSPRGSSYEQY

j_gene: TRBJ2-7
len: 15
v_gene: TRBV6-1
CDR3aa: ASSETGLAGGEYEQY

j_gene: TRBJ2-7
len: 12
v_gene: TRBV7-9
CDR3aa: ASKTGTASYEQY

j_gene: TRBJ1-2
len: 11
v_gene: TRBV2
CDR3aa: ASIIGVNYGYT

j_gene: TRBJ1-6
len: 12
v_gene: TRBV9
CDR3aa: ASSAGTGNSPLH

j_gene: TRBJ2-5
len: 13
v_gene: TRBV7-2
CDR3aa: ASTPWGSGEETQY

j_gene: TRBJ2-1
len: 12
v_gene: TRBV6-1
CDR3aa: ASSDQTGRDEQF

j_gene: TRBJ1-1
len: 14
v_gene: TRBV28
CDR3aa: ASGAPGRSRRLGAF

j_gene: TRBJ2-3
len: 11
v_gene: TRBV6-6
CDR3aa: ASRGLGEGTQY

j_gene: TRBJ2-1
len: 12
v_gene: TRBV14
CDR3aa: ASSQDLAGGEQF

j_gene: TRBJ2-1
len: 14
v_gene: TRBV29-1
CDR3aa: SVEDPDRSSYNEQF

j_gene: TRBJ2-5
len: 15
v_gene: TRBV28
CDR3aa: ASSLQPVAGEGETQY

j_gene: TRBJ2-7
len: 13
v_gene: TRBV7-9
CDR3aa: ASSRTSGRVDEQY